The 25 T cell receptor beta chains in this list originate from one sample, sequenced in a study of cytomegalovirus exposure and HLA in healthy donors. PCR primers comprised 60 Vbeta and 13 Jbeta primers. Clones were sequenced by immunoSEQ multiplex PCR, and TCRdb holds only the in-frame ones, with some missing. The sample contains around 100,000 clones, under 85% of which appear only once. Sequences were obtained from PBMCs. Source of these receptors: a man aged 40-55 years in good health and CMV-seronegative.

The rearrangement uses TRBV27 and TRBJ1-2; D is possibly TRBD1 (6 bases). The ends were cut back, 6 bases at V and 5 bases at J, with 13 bases in the middle. This CDR3 has 13 amino acids. Germline V CDR1 and CDR2: MNHEY, SMNVEV (reference sequence). The DNA for the CDR3 is TGTGCCAGCAGACTTACAGGGTGGTATGGCTACACCTTC. Encoded protein: CASRLTGWYGYTF.

V and J are TRBV19 and TRBJ1-5; 9 positions match TRBD1. The CDR3 extends over 15 amino acids. Germline CDR1 reads LNHDA; CDR2 reads SQIVND (reference sequence). With V trimmed by 3 bases and J by 2 bases, 2 bases remained unmatched. The CDR3 region is CASSMDRGGNQPQHF. The CDR3 DNA sequence: TGTGCCAGTAGTATGGACAGGGGAGGCAATCAGCCCCAGCATTTT.

Here the CDR3 DNA reads TGTGCCAGCAGCCGACAGGGGGCCACAGAGACCCAGTACTTC. Translated: CASSRQGATETQYF. The rearrangement joins TRBV5-4 to TRBJ2-5, with 10 nucleotides matching TRBD1. Unmatched junction bases numbered 4, after V lost 4 bases and J lost 4 bases. There are 14 residues in the CDR3. Germline V gene sequence: CDR1 SGHNT, CDR2 YYREEE (reference sequence).

The V call is TRBV30, the J call TRBJ1-1; the D is unclear. Germline V gene lookup returns CDR1 GTSNPN and CDR2 SVGIG (reference sequence). V gave up 0 bases and J gave up 4 bases, with 6 bases separating them. The CDR3 totals 12 residues. The CDR3 sequence: CAWSVQSTEAFF. CDR3 nucleotide sequence: TGTGCCTGGAGTGTACAGTCCACTGAAGCTTTCTTT.

The chain couples TRBV19 to TRBJ1-2; 9 bases agree with TRBD1. In germline, CDR1 is LNHDA, CDR2 SQIVND (reference sequence). The V segment lost 7 bases and the J segment 7 bases; nucleotides outside the gene matches: 13. The CDR3 covers 15 residues. CDR3 amino acids: CASTPRRGTGLGYTF. The CDR3 bases are TGTGCCAGTACCCCGCGTAGGGGGACAGGGCTTGGCTACACCTTC.

This clone is a singleton in its sample. This chain links TRBV10-3 with TRBJ2-1, with D possibly being TRBD2 (5 bases). The CDR3 sequence is 15 residues long. The ends were cut back, 0 bases at V and 6 bases at J, with 12 bases in the middle. The V gene's germline CDR1 is ENHRY and CDR2 SYGVKD. Here the CDR3 DNA reads TGTGCCATCAGTGAGTCGTTGAGCGGAGCCAATGAGCAGTTCTTC. Protein product: CAISESLSGANEQFF.

This clone was seen once. Written as DNA, the CDR3 is TGTGCCTGCTTACAGGGGGCAGGCCAAGAGACCCAGTACTTC. This codes for CACLQGAGQETQYF. The chain joins TRBV30 to TRBJ2-5; 9 bases fit TRBD1. This CDR3 has 14 residues. V was pared by 6 bases and J by 1 base, with 6 bases of the junction left unmatched. Germline lookup yields CDR1 GTSNPN and CDR2 SVGIG (reference sequence).

The chain recombines TRBV7-3 with TRBJ2-3; D is possibly TRBD1 (6 bases). The CDR3 spans 16 residues. The germline V gene encodes CDR1 SGHTA and CDR2 FQGTGA. Trimming cost V 5 bases and J 4 bases, with 19 bases left between them. The CDR3 spells CASSPNGQWVPDTQYF. CDR3 nucleotides: TGTGCCAGCAGCCCCAACGGACAGTGGGTCCCAGATACGCAGTATTTT.

V and J are TRBV6-1 and TRBJ2-4, with TRBD1 matching 8 bases. Germline loops: CDR1 MNHNS, CDR2 SASEGT. The CDR3 is 15 amino acids. The V segment lost 6 bases and the J segment 6 bases; nucleotides outside the gene matches: 10. This CDR3 reads CASRFKDRGGNIQYF. The CDR3 DNA is TGTGCCAGCAGATTTAAAGACAGGGGCGGAAACATTCAGTACTTC.

This clone was observed a single time. This rearrangement joins TRBV27 to TRBJ1-6; TRBD1 matches at 9 bases. The ends lost 5 bases at V and 5 bases at J; junction bases unmatched: 7. Germline-derived CDR1 and CDR2 are MNHEY and SMNVEV (reference sequence). There are 16 residues in the CDR3. CDR3 sequence reads: CASSKTGGSHNSPLHF. CDR3 sequence (DNA): TGTGCCAGCAGTAAAACAGGGGGCAGCCATAATTCACCCCTCCACTTT.

The sample holds a few counts of this clone. For the CDR3, the DNA is TGCGCCAGCAGCTTTTTGGCGGGGGACAATTCACCCCTCCACTTT. Protein: CASSFLAGDNSPLHF. This chain connects TRBV5-1 to TRBJ1-6, with D possibly being TRBD1 (5 bases). The CDR3 runs to 15 residues. V lost 2 bases to trimming and J lost 7 bases, with 13 bases between them. Germline lookup yields CDR1 SGHRS and CDR2 YFSETQ.

This chain uses TRBV7-2 with TRBJ2-3; 11 nucleotides match TRBD1. V shed 1 base, J shed 6 bases, and the junction held 9 bases outside the gene matches. CDR1 SGHTA and CDR2 FQGNSA come from the germline V gene. The CDR3 has 17 residues. The CDR3 protein is CASSLDGTGGIRDTQYF. The DNA of the CDR3 is TGTGCCAGCAGCTTAGATGGGACAGGGGGTATAAGGGATACGCAGTATTTT.

The chain recombines TRBV5-1 with TRBJ1-1, with D possibly matching TRBD1 (5 bases). V lost 4 bases, J lost 6 bases, and 13 bases lay in between. The CDR3 consists of 13 residues. CDR1 and CDR2 (germline): SGHRS, YFSETQ. This chain's CDR3 is CASSPEGRAEAFF. CDR3 coding DNA: TGCGCCAGCAGCCCCGAGGGGAGGGCTGAAGCTTTCTTT.

V is TRBV6-5 and J is TRBJ1-1; 7 nucleotides line up with TRBD1. Trimming cost V 7 bases and J 0 bases; bases outside gene matches: 5. The CDR3 is 14 residues long. Germline CDR1 MNHEY, CDR2 SVGAGI. CDR3 sequence reads: CASNKGQLNTEAFF. The CDR3 DNA reads as TGTGCCAGCAACAAGGGACAGTTGAACACTGAAGCTTTCTTT.

V gene TRBV18 combines with J gene TRBJ2-3; the D is unclear. CDR1 KGHSH and CDR2 LQKENI come from the germline V gene. The CDR3 is made up of 15 amino acids. V was pared by 2 bases and J by 1 base, with 10 bases between. The CDR3 nucleotides read TGTGCCAGCTCACCAGAGTTCTTGCGCACAGATACGCAGTATTTT. Translated, it gives CASSPEFLRTDTQYF.

The CDR3 nucleotides read TGTGCCAGCAGTTGGGGGAGGACAGGCTCCTACGAGCAGTACTTC. Its protein product is CASSWGRTGSYEQYF. V is TRBV27 and J is TRBJ2-7; D perhaps matches TRBD1 (7 bases). Germline V gene lookup returns CDR1 MNHEY and CDR2 SMNVEV (reference sequence). The CDR3 is 15 residues long. The V and J ends lost 4 bases and 0 bases respectively, with 13 bases between them.

CDR3 loop: CASSLRQGTPQETQYF. In nucleotides, the CDR3 is TGTGCCAGCAGCTTACGCCAGGGGACCCCACAAGAGACCCAGTACTTC. The chain employs TRBV7-9 and TRBJ2-5; the D gene is possibly TRBD1 (6 bases). V was clipped by 2 bases and J by 2 bases, with 15 bases between them. Germline CDR1 and CDR2: SEHNR and FQNEAQ (reference sequence). CDR3 length equals 16 residues.

This clone was seen a few times. V and J are TRBV25-1 and TRBJ2-2; D ambiguous. CDR1 and CDR2 from the germline V gene are MGHDK and SYGVNS. V was trimmed by 1 base and J by 1 base, leaving 10 bases between them. The CDR3 extends over 16 amino acids. The DNA for the CDR3 is TGTGCCAGCAGTGAATCCCTTGGGCAGAACACCGGGGAGCTGTTTTTT. This translates into CASSESLGQNTGELFF. Full variable domain (rest looked up from reference TRBV25-1 and TRBJ2-2): EADIYQTPRYLVIGTGKKITLECSQTMGHDKMYWYQQDPGMELHLIHYSYGVNSTEKGDLSSESTVSRIRTEHFPLTLESARPSHTSQYLCASSESLGQNTGELFFGEGSRLTVL.

V and J are TRBV6-5 and TRBJ1-2; 11 bases are shared with TRBD1. Germline assignment: CDR1 MNHEY and CDR2 SVGAGI. Trimming removed 4 bases from V and 7 bases from J; junction bases left unmatched: 5. The CDR3 is made up of 14 amino acids. The CDR3 spells CASSFSGTGGGYTF. CDR3 nucleotide sequence: TGTGCCAGCAGTTTTTCCGGGACAGGGGGTGGCTACACCTTC.

This clone was observed a single time. A read error is likely, as this CDR3 ends without the conserved phenylalanine or tryptophan. The DNA is left out, because the CDR3 cannot be placed on it with certainty; the CDR3 is given as TCRdb lists it. The J gene is TRBJ1-2, the V gene TRBV12-5; the table's D call, TRBD1, was not checked against the DNA. Germline V gene data show CDR1 as LGHNT and CDR2 as FRNRAP. The CDR3 is 8 residues long, counting both termini. CDR3 in amino acids: CASGFPQS.

This chain joins TRBV19 and TRBJ1-3, with D possibly being TRBD1 (5 bases). The CDR3 extends over 17 amino acids. The germline V gene encodes CDR1 LNHDA and CDR2 SQIVND (reference sequence). V lost 5 bases and J 0 bases, leaving 17 bases between the germline ends. The DNA of the CDR3 is TGTGCCAGTAGTCCTCGTAAGACAGAGAGCTCTGGAAACACCATATATTTT. Amino acids: CASSPRKTESSGNTIYF.

The V gene is TRBV7-2, the J gene TRBJ1-4; D is perhaps TRBD1 (5 bases). The V gene's germline CDR1 is SGHTA and CDR2 FQGNSA. The CDR3 is 15 residues long. Trimming shortened V by 3 bases and J by 1 base, and 9 bases separated the two germline ends. The CDR3 sequence: CASSLGLLTNEKLFF. CDR3 nucleotides: TGTGCCAGCAGCTTGGGACTCTTAACTAATGAAAAACTGTTTTTT.

V is TRBV19 and J is TRBJ1-2, with D hard to call. Between the trimmed V and J ends, which lost 1 base and 8 bases, there was a span of 11 bases. CDR1 and CDR2 (germline): LNHDA, SQIVND (reference sequence). The CDR3 contains 13 residues. The DNA of the CDR3 is TGTGCCAGTAGTATAGGAGAGACCAGGGGCTACACCTTC. Amino acids: CASSIGETRGYTF.

The sample holds one count of this clone. For the CDR3, the DNA is TGCGCCAGCCGGGACAGCGGCCTAGATACGCAGTATTTT. It is translated as CASRDSGLDTQYF. This chain connects TRBV5-1 to TRBJ2-3, with 7 bases identical to TRBD1. V lost 7 bases and J lost 5; bases outside the gene matches: 7. The CDR3 spans 13 residues. Per the germline V gene, CDR1 is SGHRS and CDR2 is YFSETQ.

The genes are TRBV7-3 and TRBJ2-1, with D possibly matching TRBD2 (6 bases). The germline CDR1 and CDR2 sequences are SGHTA and FQGTGA. V dropped 2 bases and J dropped 12 bases, with 20 bases sitting between them. The CDR3 covers 15 residues. The chain's CDR3 is CASSLHLGTPRGQFF. The DNA of the CDR3 is TGTGCCAGCAGCTTACATCTCGGGACTCCGAGGGGGCAGTTCTTC.